The 17 T cell receptor beta chains below all came from one sample that was sequenced in a study of T-cell memory formation after mild COVID-19. One entry per CDR3 protein, called by TCRdb with MiXCR from the 5' RACE reads. The sample comprises 190,000 or so distinct CDR3 sequences, roughly 23% of which are singletons, and 20% to 25% rests with the top ten. What was sequenced was PBMCs or a T cell subset sorted from them (not recorded which). Receptor source: an adult woman who had mild COVID-19 (a few samples of this study predate the infection). Cell type and time point are not known.

This clonotype showed up just a few times. The chain employs TRBV29-1 and TRBJ2-7, with 8 bases identical to TRBD1. The CDR3 totals 14 residues. Germline values: CDR1 SQVTM, CDR2 ANQGSEA. Trimming at V came to 2 bases and at J to 4 bases, leaving 7 bases not matched to a gene. CDR3 amino acids: CSVEIPGGAYEQYF. Here the CDR3 DNA reads TGCAGCGTTGAAATCCCAGGGGGCGCGTACGAGCAGTACTTC.

A few counts support this clonotype. The J gene is TRBJ2-2, the V gene TRBV9; 9 bases are shared with TRBD2. After removal of 0 bases from V and 8 bases from J, the junction contained 8 bases not matched to a gene. CDR1 and CDR2 from the germline V gene are SGDLS and YYNGEE. The length of the CDR3 is 16 residues. CDR3 region: CASSVAGGLATGELFF. In DNA, the CDR3 is TGTGCCAGCAGCGTAGCTGGTGGACTAGCGACGGGGGAGCTGTTTTTT. The whole variable domain, remainder taken from reference TRBV9 and TRBJ2-2, is DSGVTQTPKHLITATGQRVTLRCSPRSGDLSVYWYQQSLDQGLQFLIQYYNGEERAKGNILERFSAQQFPDLHSELNLSSLELGDSALYFCASSVAGGLATGELFFGEGSRLTVL.

The genes are TRBV9 and TRBJ2-3, with a possible D match to TRBD2 (5 bases). The CDR3 has 14 amino acids. Looked up from germline, CDR1 is SGDLS and CDR2 is YYNGEE. V gave up 0 bases and J gave up 4 bases, with 9 bases separating them. CDR3 sequence: CASSVETNPDTQYF. The DNA of the CDR3 is TGTGCCAGCAGCGTAGAGACTAACCCAGATACGCAGTATTTT. The full variable domain, its missing parts supplied by reference TRBV9 and TRBJ2-3, is DSGVTQTPKHLITATGQRVTLRCSPRSGDLSVYWYQQSLDQGLQFLIQYYNGEERAKGNILERFSAQQFPDLHSELNLSSLELGDSALYFCASSVETNPDTQYFGPGTRLTVL.

CDR3 bases: TGTGCCAGCAGCTTAGACGGGACAGGGTATGAAAAACTGTTTTTT. This gives the protein CASSLDGTGYEKLFF. This chain links TRBV7-2 with TRBJ1-4; 9 bases agree with TRBD1. J gave up 6 bases and V 1 base, and 3 bases lay outside the gene matches. The CDR3 runs 15 residues. Per the germline V gene, CDR1 is SGHTA and CDR2 is FQGNSA.

The gene calls are TRBV20-1 and TRBJ2-1, with TRBD1 as a possible D gene (5 bases). V was pared by 5 bases and J by 15 bases, with 20 bases between. Germline V gives CDR1 DFQATT, CDR2 SNEGSKA (reference sequence). The CDR3 contains 12 residues. CDR3 in amino acids: CSAPGLGRRTFF. DNA for the CDR3: TGCAGTGCTCCAGGGTTAGGAAGAAGGACGTTCTTC.

The chain links TRBV29-1 to TRBJ2-1; TRBD1 or TRBD2 may be the D gene (5 bases each). CDR3 size: 13 residues. Per germline, CDR1 SQVTM and CDR2 ANQGSEA. Trimming left V 3 bases short and J 2 bases short, with 8 bases between. The CDR3 here is CSVDGGTYNEQFF. In DNA, the CDR3 is TGCAGCGTTGATGGGGGTACCTACAATGAGCAGTTCTTC.

This clonotype was seen just once. This chain links TRBV7-8 with TRBJ2-7, with 10 bases fitting TRBD1. The CDR3 runs 19 residues. V shed 0 bases, J shed 3 bases, and the junction held 14 bases outside the gene matches. Germline assignment: CDR1 SGHVS and CDR2 FQNEAQ. For the CDR3, the DNA is TGTGCCAGCAGCTTAGCGGTATTTAAAGGGACAGGGGTTGTCTACGAGCAGTACTTC. It encodes CASSLAVFKGTGVVYEQYF.

This clonotype has just a few counts. The chain joins TRBV29-1 to TRBJ2-7, with 7 bases matching TRBD2. The CDR3 loop spans 17 amino acids. Per germline, CDR1 SQVTM and CDR2 ANQGSEA. The junction had 15 bases not matched to a gene; V was cut back by 1 base and J by 3 bases. CDR3: CSVEAHIAGQGLYEQYF. CDR3 DNA sequence: TGCAGCGTTGAAGCTCATATAGCGGGTCAGGGACTCTACGAGCAGTACTTC.

The chain combines TRBV7-9 with TRBJ2-1; weak D call: TRBD2 (7 bases). The germline gives CDR1 SEHNR, CDR2 FQNEAQ (reference sequence). V was pared by 3 bases and J by 4 bases, with 19 bases between. The CDR3 runs to 17 residues. This CDR3 reads CASSLNFGGGLYNEQFF. CDR3 sequence (DNA): TGTGCCAGCAGCTTGAACTTCGGCGGGGGCCTATACAATGAGCAGTTCTTC.

This clonotype has just a few counts. The V gene is TRBV6-2 or TRBV6-3, the J gene TRBJ1-1, with 8 bases matching TRBD1. Trimming removed 0 bases from V and 3 bases from J; junction bases left unmatched: 3. The CDR3 totals 15 residues. Looked up from germline, CDR1 is MNHEY and CDR2 is SVGEGT. In DNA form, the CDR3 reads TGTGCCAGCAGTTACTCGTACAGGGGGGACACTGAAGCTTTCTTT. This codes for CASSYSYRGDTEAFF.

In its sample, this clonotype was seen a few times. The chain has TRBV11-2 and TRBJ1-4; D uncertain. This CDR3 contains 15 residues. CDR1 and CDR2 (germline): SGHAT, FQNNGV. The V and J ends lost 1 base and 5 bases respectively, with 11 bases between them. The CDR3 loop reads CASSLAWQDNEKLFF. The CDR3 DNA reads as TGTGCCAGCAGCTTAGCGTGGCAGGACAATGAAAAACTGTTTTTT.

V is TRBV15 and J is TRBJ1-2; no clear D. V lost 3 bases, J lost 2 bases, and 7 bases lay in between. The CDR3 has 13 amino acids. The germline V gene has CDR1 LNHNV and CDR2 YYDKDF (reference sequence). The CDR3 is CATSSRMNYGYTF. For the CDR3, the DNA is TGTGCCACCAGCAGCAGGATGAACTATGGCTACACCTTC.

The V call is TRBV2, the J call TRBJ2-2; TRBD2 matches at 8 bases. Germline CDR1 SNHLY, CDR2 FYNNEI. This CDR3 contains 18 residues. The junction had 10 bases not matched to a gene; V was cut back by 4 bases and J by 0 bases. The CDR3 bases are TGTGCCAGCAGTGTATACAGCGGGGGCCAAACGAACACCGGGGAGCTGTTTTTT. Translated: CASSVYSGGQTNTGELFF.

The rearrangement uses TRBV20-1 and TRBJ1-4; the D gene is possibly TRBD1 (6 bases). This CDR3 spans 15 amino acids. Trimming cost V 3 bases and J 4 bases, with 15 bases left between them. From germline, CDR1 is DFQATT and CDR2 SNEGSKA (reference sequence). For the CDR3, the DNA is TGCAGTGCTAGTGTCATGGGGGCAGTTAATGAAAAACTGTTTTTT. This encodes CSASVMGAVNEKLFF.

This clonotype came up a few times. The rearrangement links TRBV12-3 or TRBV12-4 to TRBJ2-1, with D perhaps matching TRBD1 or TRBD2 (5 bases each). Trimming removed 3 bases at V and 6 bases at J, with 9 bases between. The CDR3 extends over 13 amino acids. The chain's CDR3 is CASSLGTINEQFF. CDR3 coding DNA: TGTGCCAGCAGTTTGGGGACGATCAATGAGCAGTTCTTC.

V is TRBV5-1 and J is TRBJ2-7; 10 bases are a match to TRBD1. The CDR3 spans 16 residues. Unmatched junction bases numbered 5, after V lost 0 bases and J lost 2 bases. Per the germline V gene, CDR1 is SGHRS and CDR2 is YFSETQ. CDR3 in DNA: TGCGCCAGCAGCTTGGAGGGACAGGGGACCGCCTACGAGCAGTACTTC. This translates into CASSLEGQGTAYEQYF.

The CDR3 protein is CASSGSSGGETQYF. The CDR3 nucleotides are TGTGCCAGCAGTGGTTCTAGCGGGGGAGAGACCCAGTACTTC. This chain joins TRBV25-1 and TRBJ2-5; TRBD2 agrees at 10 bases. Germline CDR1 MGHDK, CDR2 SYGVNS. The junction had 3 bases not matched to a gene; V was cut back by 4 bases and J by 4 bases. The CDR3 contains 14 residues.